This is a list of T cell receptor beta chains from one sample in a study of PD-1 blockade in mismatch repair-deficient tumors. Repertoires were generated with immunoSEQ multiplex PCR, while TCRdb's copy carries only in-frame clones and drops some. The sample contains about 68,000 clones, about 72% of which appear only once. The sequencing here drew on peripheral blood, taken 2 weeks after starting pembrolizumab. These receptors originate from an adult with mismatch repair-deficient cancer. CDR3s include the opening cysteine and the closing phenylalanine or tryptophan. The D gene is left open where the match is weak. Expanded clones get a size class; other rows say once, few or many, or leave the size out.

CDR3 DNA: TGTGCCAGCAGTAGGACAGGGAGCTACGAGCAGTACTTC; CDR3 protein: CASSRTGSYEQYF; D gene: TRBD1; clone size: -; J gene: TRBJ2-7; V gene: TRBV6-1
CDR3 DNA: TGTGCCAGCAGTTCACGCTACGAGCAGTACTTC; CDR3 protein: CASSSRYEQYF; D gene: -; clone size: -; J gene: TRBJ2-7; V gene: TRBV6-6
CDR3 DNA: TGCGCCAGCAGCCTAAGACAGGGTCCCCAAAATTTAGCTAACTATGGCTACACCTTC; CDR3 protein: CASSLRQGPQNLANYGYTF; D gene: TRBD1; clone size: once; J gene: TRBJ1-2; V gene: TRBV4-1
CDR3 DNA: TGTGCCTGGACGGGACAACTGAACACTGAAGCTTTCTTT; CDR3 protein: CAWTGQLNTEAFF; D gene: -; clone size: -; J gene: TRBJ1-1; V gene: TRBV30
CDR3 DNA: TGCGCCAGCAGCCTTACTTTCGGCGTTTATAGCAATCAGCCCCAGCATTTT; CDR3 protein: CASSLTFGVYSNQPQHF; D gene: -; clone size: -; J gene: TRBJ1-5; V gene: TRBV4-1
CDR3 DNA: TGTGCCACCAGCAGAGATCCAGGGTCTGGAAACACCATATATTTT; CDR3 protein: CATSRDPGSGNTIYF; D gene: -; clone size: -; J gene: TRBJ1-3; V gene: TRBV15
CDR3 DNA: TGTGCCAGCAGTGGCAGTCACGGGAGGACTGAAGCTTTCTTT; CDR3 protein: CASSGSHGRTEAFF; D gene: -; clone size: -; J gene: TRBJ1-1; V gene: TRBV2
CDR3 DNA: TGTGCCAGCAGCTCCCTAGCGGGCGGGTACACCGGGGAGCTGTTTTTT; CDR3 protein: CASSSLAGGYTGELFF; D gene: TRBD2; clone size: -; J gene: TRBJ2-2; V gene: TRBV9
CDR3 DNA: TGTGCCAGCAGCTTAGCCGTCACCGGGGAGCTGTTTTTT; CDR3 protein: CASSLAVTGELFF; D gene: -; clone size: -; J gene: TRBJ2-2; V gene: TRBV7-6
CDR3 DNA: TGTGCCAGCAGCTTGCGGCTAGCGGGAGGGACAGATACGCAGTATTTT; CDR3 protein: CASSLRLAGGTDTQYF; D gene: TRBD2; clone size: -; J gene: TRBJ2-3; V gene: TRBV5-6
CDR3 DNA: TGTGCCAGCAGCAAAAGGGGCAATAATGAAAAACTGTTTTTT; CDR3 protein: CASSKRGNNEKLFF; D gene: -; clone size: -; J gene: TRBJ1-4; V gene: TRBV11-3
CDR3 DNA: TGTGCCAGCAGCCCACGGAACCGACAGGGGATGACTGAAGCTTTCTTT; CDR3 protein: CASSPRNRQGMTEAFF; D gene: TRBD1; clone size: -; J gene: TRBJ1-1; V gene: TRBV9
CDR3 DNA: TGCGCCAGCAGCCACCTCGACAGGGCGGAAAAACTGTTTTTT; CDR3 protein: CASSHLDRAEKLFF; D gene: TRBD1; clone size: -; J gene: TRBJ1-4; V gene: TRBV4-1
CDR3 DNA: TGTGCCAGCAGCTTTGGTCTGGGGCAGGTGGGACACGAGCAGTACTTC; CDR3 protein: CASSFGLGQVGHEQYF; D gene: -; clone size: -; J gene: TRBJ2-7; V gene: TRBV5-6
CDR3 DNA: TGTGCCATCAGTGAAAGCAGGATGGAGGGCGGGGAGCAGTACTTC; CDR3 protein: CAISESRMEGGEQYF; D gene: -; clone size: -; J gene: TRBJ2-7; V gene: TRBV10-3
CDR3 DNA: TGTGCCAGCAGCTTCACTGGATCCACTGAAGCTTTCTTT; CDR3 protein: CASSFTGSTEAFF; D gene: -; clone size: many; J gene: TRBJ1-1; V gene: TRBV7-9
CDR3 DNA: TGTGCCAGCAGCTTAGCAGGGTTTAGCAATCAGCCCCAGCATTTT; CDR3 protein: CASSLAGFSNQPQHF; D gene: -; clone size: -; J gene: TRBJ1-5; V gene: TRBV11-2
CDR3 DNA: TGTGCCAGCAGTGACGGACTAATTCGCGAGCAGTACTTC; CDR3 protein: CASSDGLIREQYF; D gene: -; clone size: -; J gene: TRBJ2-7; V gene: TRBV6-1
CDR3 DNA: TGTGCCAGCCGGGGACGGGGACTCTCCTACGAGCAGTACTTC; CDR3 protein: CASRGRGLSYEQYF; D gene: -; clone size: -; J gene: TRBJ2-7; V gene: TRBV13
CDR3 DNA: TGTGCCAGCGGTCAGGGTGTGGGTGCAGATACGCAGTATTTT; CDR3 protein: CASGQGVGADTQYF; D gene: -; clone size: once; J gene: TRBJ2-3; V gene: TRBV6-1
CDR3 DNA: TGTGCCAGCAGTGCGCCAAATCAGCCCCAGCATTTT; CDR3 protein: CASSAPNQPQHF; D gene: -; clone size: few; J gene: TRBJ1-5; V gene: TRBV2
CDR3 DNA: TGTGCCTGGAGTGTAGGTCTAGCGGCGAACACCGGGGAGCTGTTTTTT; CDR3 protein: CAWSVGLAANTGELFF; D gene: TRBD2; clone size: -; J gene: TRBJ2-2; V gene: TRBV30
CDR3 DNA: TGTGCCAGCAGTGAATATGGGGACAGCCTTCGAGTCCCGGAGACCCAGTACTTC; CDR3 protein: CASSEYGDSLRVPETQYF; D gene: TRBD1; clone size: -; J gene: TRBJ2-5; V gene: TRBV25-1
CDR3 DNA: TGTGCCAGCGGGCCCGCTTATAGCAATCAGCCCCAGCATTTT; CDR3 protein: CASGPAYSNQPQHF; D gene: -; clone size: -; J gene: TRBJ1-5; V gene: TRBV2
CDR3 DNA: TGTGCCAGCAGCTTGGTCGGGTACGAGCAGTACTTC; CDR3 protein: CASSLVGYEQYF; D gene: -; clone size: -; J gene: TRBJ2-7; V gene: TRBV5-5
CDR3 DNA: TGTGCCAGCGGTAGGTCTGGGGCCAACGTCCTGACTTTC; CDR3 protein: CASGRSGANVLTF; D gene: -; clone size: -; J gene: TRBJ2-6; V gene: TRBV2
CDR3 DNA: TGTGCCAGCAGCGTAGCTATCGCGAACACCGGGGAGCTGTTTTTT; CDR3 protein: CASSVAIANTGELFF; D gene: -; clone size: -; J gene: TRBJ2-2; V gene: TRBV7-2
CDR3 DNA: TGTGCCAGTAGTCCCCCCGGACAGAAAGGCTACAATGAGCAGTTCTTC; CDR3 protein: CASSPPGQKGYNEQFF; D gene: -; clone size: -; J gene: TRBJ2-1; V gene: TRBV19
CDR3 DNA: TGTGCCAGCAGCCAGGGTTACTCGTACGAGCAGTACTTC; CDR3 protein: CASSQGYSYEQYF; D gene: -; clone size: few; J gene: TRBJ2-7; V gene: TRBV4-2
CDR3 DNA: TGCGCCAGCAGCCAGGGACTAGCGGATTCCTACGAGCAGTACTTC; CDR3 protein: CASSQGLADSYEQYF; D gene: TRBD2; clone size: few; J gene: TRBJ2-7; V gene: TRBV4-1
CDR3 DNA: TGTGCCAGCAGGGTAGGACGCGGGGATGGCTACACCTTC; CDR3 protein: CASRVGRGDGYTF; D gene: -; clone size: few; J gene: TRBJ1-2; V gene: TRBV2
CDR3 DNA: TGTGCCAGTAGTATAGCGGGGCCCACAGATACGCAGTATTTT; CDR3 protein: CASSIAGPTDTQYF; D gene: -; clone size: -; J gene: TRBJ2-3; V gene: TRBV19
CDR3 DNA: TGTGCCGCTGGGGGTGAGCCCCAGCATTTT; CDR3 protein: CAAGGEPQHF; D gene: -; clone size: few; J gene: TRBJ1-5; V gene: TRBV19
CDR3 DNA: TGTGCCAGCAGCTTGGCCGGGACATTCTTGAACACTGAAGCTTTCTTT; CDR3 protein: CASSLAGTFLNTEAFF; D gene: -; clone size: many; J gene: TRBJ1-1; V gene: TRBV5-4
CDR3 DNA: TGTGCCAGTAGTAGCCGGCCCGGGAGCTCTGGGGCCAACGTCCTGACTTTC; CDR3 protein: CASSSRPGSSGANVLTF; D gene: -; clone size: -; J gene: TRBJ2-6; V gene: TRBV19
CDR3 DNA: TGTGCCACCAGCAGCCCCGATGTTGGCACTGAAGCTTTCTTT; CDR3 protein: CATSSPDVGTEAFF; D gene: -; clone size: -; J gene: TRBJ1-1; V gene: TRBV15
CDR3 DNA: TGTGCCAGCAGCTTAGGACTAGCGGGAGGTGGCGGGGAGCTGTTTTTT; CDR3 protein: CASSLGLAGGGGELFF; D gene: TRBD2; clone size: -; J gene: TRBJ2-2; V gene: TRBV7-2
CDR3 DNA: TGTGCCAGCACCGGTAGGAGATCATGGGGTGACACTGAAGCTTTCTTT; CDR3 protein: CASTGRRSWGDTEAFF; D gene: -; clone size: -; J gene: TRBJ1-1; V gene: TRBV7-9
CDR3 DNA: TGTGCCAGCAAGGCGGGTCAGCGGGAGCACTACGAGCAGTACTTC; CDR3 protein: CASKAGQREHYEQYF; D gene: TRBD2; clone size: once; J gene: TRBJ2-7; V gene: TRBV2
CDR3 DNA: TGTGCCAGCAGTTACTCCCGGGTCCCCGGGGAGCTGTTTTTT; CDR3 protein: CASSYSRVPGELFF; D gene: -; clone size: -; J gene: TRBJ2-2; V gene: TRBV6-7
CDR3 DNA: TGTGCCAGCAGCTCCCAGACTAGCGGGAGGGGATTCTCCTACGAGCAGTACTTC; CDR3 protein: CASSSQTSGRGFSYEQYF; D gene: TRBD2; clone size: -; J gene: TRBJ2-7; V gene: TRBV7-2